Below, 5 T cell receptor beta chains from the same sample are listed, as sequenced in a study of STAT5B mutations in CD4+ large granular lymphocyte leukemia. Method: immunoSEQ multiplex PCR; TCRdb's copy keeps in-frame clones and lacks some. The sample has fewer than 35,000 clones; around 66% are singletons. What was sequenced was CD4+ T cells from blood buffy coats. These receptors all stem from a human donor in good health.

The chain combines TRBV30 with TRBJ1-6; D gene uncertain. Germline loops: CDR1 GTSNPN, CDR2 SVGIG (reference sequence). Trimming cost V 0 bases and J 0 bases, with 12 bases left between them. This CDR3 is 17 amino acids long. CDR3 sequence reads: CAWSVQRSSSYNSPLHF. Written as DNA, the CDR3 is TGTGCCTGGAGTGTACAGAGATCCAGCTCCTATAATTCACCCCTCCACTTT.

V is TRBV6-6 and J is TRBJ1-6; D is unclear. The CDR3 consists of 15 residues. Germline assignment: CDR1 MNHNY and CDR2 SVGAGI (reference sequence). Trimming took 5 bases from V and 0 from J, leaving 8 bases between them. Written as DNA, the CDR3 is TGTGCCAGCAGTATGGGGAGCTCCTATAATTCACCCCTCCACTTT. This translates into CASSMGSSYNSPLHF.

The chain carries TRBV9 and TRBJ2-1; 10 bases are shared with TRBD1. From germline, CDR1 is SGDLS and CDR2 YYNGEE. The CDR3 has 14 residues. V lost 0 bases, J lost 9 bases, and 3 bases stayed unmatched. The CDR3 nucleotides are TGTGCCAGCAGCGTAGGACAGGGGGCTGTTGAGCAGTTCTTC. Amino acid sequence: CASSVGQGAVEQFF.

V and J are TRBV6-1 and TRBJ2-7, with TRBD1 matching over 8 bases. V lost 4 bases to trimming and J lost 2 bases; unmatched junction nucleotides: 4. From germline, CDR1 is MNHNS and CDR2 SASEGT. CDR3 length equals 14 residues. CDR3 in DNA: TGTGCCAGCAGTGCCGGGACAGGTCCCTACGAGCAGTACTTC. As protein: CASSAGTGPYEQYF.

The chain recombines TRBV5-5 with TRBJ1-4; 11 bases are a match to TRBD1. CDR3 length: 15 amino acids. Germline V lookup: CDR1 SGHKS, CDR2 YYEKEE (reference sequence). J was trimmed by 7 bases and V by 3 bases; bases with no gene match: 5. DNA of the CDR3: TGTGCCAGCAGCTCGGACAGGGGGCTAGGTGAAAAACTGTTTTTT. Translating it yields CASSSDRGLGEKLFF. The variable domain in full, completed from reference TRBV5-5 and TRBJ1-4, reads DAGVTQSPTHLIKTRGQQVTLRCSPISGHKSVSWYQQVLGQGPQFIFQYYEKEERGRGNFPDRFSARQFPNYSSELNVNALLLGDSALYLCASSSDRGLGEKLFFGSGTQLSVL.